The rows below give T cell receptor beta chains drawn from one sample of a study of T cell repertoires in cytomegalovirus infection. TCRdb re-called the reads through MiXCR, storing one row per CDR3 protein. Among a few hundred thousand distinct CDR3 sequences listed, roughly 42% were seen once. Their specific antigens are unknown. This specimen consisted of cultured PBMCs, obtained from culture after CMV antigen stimulation. These receptors were collected from a human donor in good health (CMV status not recorded). Some clones in this sample may be carry-over from other donors' samples. The CDR3 runs from the conserved cysteine through the conserved F or W.

V gene: TRBV7-2; J gene: TRBJ2-5; CDR3 protein: CASSLEIIQETQYF
V gene: TRBV12-3/TRBV12-4; J gene: TRBJ2-7; CDR3 protein: CASTEAPYEQYF
V gene: TRBV7-2; J gene: TRBJ2-1; CDR3 protein: CASSTLALEQFF
V gene: TRBV11-2; J gene: TRBJ2-5; CDR3 protein: CASSIGTGRGTQYF
V gene: TRBV7-2; J gene: TRBJ2-3; CDR3 protein: CASSDVHRGGTDTQYF
V gene: TRBV7-6; J gene: TRBJ2-2; CDR3 protein: CASSSTKQGFTGELFF
V gene: TRBV7-2; J gene: TRBJ2-3; CDR3 protein: CASSLAAGPGTDTQYF
V gene: TRBV29-1; J gene: TRBJ2-2; CDR3 protein: CSASPGVRTGELFF
V gene: TRBV7-2; J gene: TRBJ2-1; CDR3 protein: CASSLDLAGVQFF
V gene: TRBV7-2; J gene: TRBJ1-2; CDR3 protein: CASSLGRWVANLWGYTF
V gene: TRBV10-3; J gene: TRBJ2-7; CDR3 protein: CAISDTLGAYEQYF
V gene: TRBV2; J gene: TRBJ1-6; CDR3 protein: CASSEYNNSPLHF
V gene: TRBV12-3/TRBV12-4; J gene: TRBJ1-1; CDR3 protein: CASSALLGTEAFF
V gene: TRBV7-2; J gene: TRBJ1-4; CDR3 protein: CASSWRQGAHEKLFF
V gene: TRBV6-6; J gene: TRBJ1-5; CDR3 protein: CASSYQAASNQPQHF
V gene: TRBV28; J gene: TRBJ1-4; CDR3 protein: CASSSSGGGLGNEKLFF
V gene: TRBV6-2/TRBV6-3; J gene: TRBJ2-7; CDR3 protein: CASNRGHHEQYF
V gene: TRBV6-2/TRBV6-3; J gene: TRBJ2-1; CDR3 protein: CASSRRGGLSYNEQFF
V gene: TRBV7-9; J gene: TRBJ2-1; CDR3 protein: CASSLDGSYNEQFF
V gene: TRBV5-4; J gene: TRBJ2-5; CDR3 protein: CASSPRPWRTERETQYF
V gene: TRBV7-2; J gene: TRBJ2-3; CDR3 protein: CASTPVAELTDTQYF
V gene: TRBV20-1; J gene: TRBJ2-7; CDR3 protein: CSARDSGTGSYEQYF
V gene: TRBV12-3/TRBV12-4; J gene: TRBJ1-2; CDR3 protein: CASSLSPQSPYGYTF
V gene: TRBV11-2; J gene: TRBJ2-7; CDR3 protein: CASSYSRGLAGANYEQYF
V gene: TRBV2; J gene: TRBJ2-2; CDR3 protein: CASSGGQHTGELFF
V gene: TRBV7-6; J gene: TRBJ1-2; CDR3 protein: CASSLLALQVGDGYTF
V gene: TRBV20-1; J gene: TRBJ1-6; CDR3 protein: CSAQPGGNSPLHF
V gene: TRBV6-6; J gene: TRBJ2-5; CDR3 protein: CASSDTAELTTQYF
V gene: TRBV6-2/TRBV6-3; J gene: TRBJ1-6; CDR3 protein: CASSPIGRRNSPLHF
V gene: TRBV12-3/TRBV12-4; J gene: TRBJ1-2; CDR3 protein: CASSLVGGLWNGYTF
V gene: TRBV20-1; J gene: TRBJ2-6; CDR3 protein: CSAPVRGKLTGANVLTF
V gene: TRBV7-6; J gene: TRBJ2-2; CDR3 protein: CASSPPSGLGRIGELFF
V gene: TRBV6-5; J gene: TRBJ2-3; CDR3 protein: CASSYRPAEAGTDTQYF
V gene: TRBV4-2; J gene: TRBJ1-5; CDR3 protein: CASSQDSDQPQHF
V gene: TRBV7-6; J gene: TRBJ1-6; CDR3 protein: CASSWTAGSPLHF
V gene: TRBV7-2; J gene: TRBJ2-3; CDR3 protein: CASSPSGVGGTDTQYF
V gene: TRBV7-2; J gene: TRBJ2-7; CDR3 protein: CASSSPRSAYEQYF
V gene: TRBV7-4; J gene: TRBJ2-3; CDR3 protein: CASSLANQWPNTDTQYF
V gene: TRBV7-2; J gene: TRBJ1-6; CDR3 protein: CASSLDWTGNGSPLHF
V gene: TRBV29-1; J gene: TRBJ2-1; CDR3 protein: CSVERGGEQFF
V gene: TRBV7-6; J gene: TRBJ2-1; CDR3 protein: CASSLEWALEWTRHEQFF
V gene: TRBV6-5; J gene: TRBJ1-4; CDR3 protein: CASRQYQDGNEKLFF
V gene: TRBV6-1; J gene: TRBJ2-2; CDR3 protein: CASSRRLAGAKNTGELFF
V gene: TRBV5-5; J gene: TRBJ2-1; CDR3 protein: CASSARGGPSSYNEQFF
V gene: TRBV2; J gene: TRBJ2-5; CDR3 protein: CASSDEVPQETQYF
V gene: TRBV7-2; J gene: TRBJ2-2; CDR3 protein: CASSEREGHGELFF
V gene: TRBV18; J gene: TRBJ1-6; CDR3 protein: CASSFSGLQDHSPLHF
V gene: TRBV6-1; J gene: TRBJ1-5; CDR3 protein: CASSLRQIIGNQPQHF
V gene: TRBV6-6; J gene: TRBJ2-2; CDR3 protein: CASSYTGGVAGELFF
V gene: TRBV27; J gene: TRBJ1-2; CDR3 protein: CASSLSPWGESGYTF
V gene: TRBV7-9; J gene: TRBJ2-1; CDR3 protein: CASSRTPAGGPREQFF
V gene: TRBV18; J gene: TRBJ2-1; CDR3 protein: CASSPDRNLNEQFF
V gene: TRBV5-1; J gene: TRBJ1-3; CDR3 protein: CASSLDAFSGNTIYF
V gene: TRBV19; J gene: TRBJ1-2; CDR3 protein: CASYRDGYTF
V gene: TRBV20-1; J gene: TRBJ2-3; CDR3 protein: CSASRGLAPDTQYF